This T cell receptor beta chain is from a study of cytomegalovirus exposure and HLA in healthy donors. The wider study: Among the approximately 400 donors who were genotyped, about 79% fell in the genetic ancestry cluster that is associated with self-reported Caucasian donors. General observations from the study: A later analysis found that most CMV-associated TCR beta chains appeared HLA-restricted. In a later analysis, across HLA loci, associated TCR counts were highest for DRB1, lowest for HLA-C.

With 60 Vbeta and 13 Jbeta primers, the PCR was carried out. Clones were sequenced by immunoSEQ multiplex PCR, and TCRdb holds only the in-frame ones, with some missing. The table lists around 130,000 clones, approximately 61% of them singletons, with 1.6% in the top ten. The germline V gene encodes CDR1 MNHNS and CDR2 SASEGT. This CDR3 contains 15 residues. Trimming took 6 bases from V and 0 from J, leaving 15 bases between them. On this clone: The antigen remains unidentified.

Sequencing input: PBMCs. This receptor was obtained from a man aged 25 to 40 in good health and CMV-seropositive. The rearrangement uses TRBV6-1 and TRBJ2-7, with D unresolved. Here the CDR3 DNA reads TGTGCCAGCAGGGAATGGGCAGAGAGCTCCTACGAGCAGTACTTC. It translates to CASREWAESSYEQYF.